This T cell receptor (beta chain) comes out of a study of OX40 agonist ivuxolimab in advanced cancers. Sequencing was performed with immunoSEQ multiplex PCR; in TCRdb, only in-frame clones are kept and a portion is missing. The sample consists of 71,000 or so clones, roughly 86% of them appearing once. Trimming pared 7 bases from V and 3 bases from J, leaving 9 bases between. The germline CDR1 and CDR2 sequences are MDHEN and SYDVKM. The CDR3 has 13 residues. This sequence joins TRBV28 and TRBJ2-2; no firm D call. The source of this sequence is an adult with an advanced solid tumor such as melanoma, head and neck, liver or kidney cancer. Sequencing was performed on CD4+ or CD8+ T cells sorted from blood, taken in a trial of the OX40 agonist ivuxolimab. This CDR3 reads CASNLRDTGELFF. The CDR3, as DNA: TGTGCCAGCAACCTAAGGGACACCGGGGAGCTGTTTTTT.